This TCR beta chain comes out of a study of shared clonotypes between healthy human individuals (dated by TCRdb to 2018 to 2021). About the full investigation: The cohort included three men and a couple of women between 18 and 49 years of age. Per donor, three plates each were used for CD4 naive and CD4 memory, two for CD8 naive, and one for CD8 memory. Between about 0.9 and 10 billion PBMCs per donor were obtained by leukapheresis. Blood TCR repertoires of four to six healthy adults were deeply sequenced to estimate repertoire size and the extent of clonotype sharing between individuals. Different laboratories and diverse techniques were used to prepare libraries and sequence TCR repertoires, to increase sequencing depth and limit assay-specific biases.

The donors were healthy, HIV-negative adults with no recently reported acute infections or vaccinations. Only Caucasian adults living in Nashville, Tennessee, USA were represented among the donors. CD4+ T cells were enriched by magnetic negative selection; naive cells were then positively selected on CD45RA, and the negative fraction formed the memory subset. After blood collection by leukapheresis, PBMCs were isolated using Ficoll-Histopaque density gradient centrifugation and then cryopreserved in the vapor phase of liquid nitrogen. Analytical flow cytometry was used to check the purity and quantity of every magnetically sorted T cell population. Each sorted fraction had its genomic DNA isolated and then quantified by UV absorbance on a Nanodrop 2000c. On the study overall, not on this receptor specifically: Even with the large sequencing depth, rarefaction of the sorted-subset datasets indicated that sequencing was incomplete. The small number of donors limited the genetic and exposure-history diversity represented. Sampling was limited to blood, and TCR repertoires in tissue likely differ from TCR repertoires in blood. Based on pairwise subsampling, the degree of clonotype sharing among donors was expected to be affected by sequencing depth. Sharing across a few donors was observed for roughly 5% of naive CD4, 3% to 3.5% of naive CD8, over 2% of memory CD4, and around 0.44% of memory CD8 clonotypes. Compared with non-shared clonotypes, clonotypes shared by all four sorted-subset donors had higher generation probabilities. Estimated clonotype richness was generally larger for naive than for memory subsets.

The CDR3 spans 15 residues, from the cysteine through the phenylalanine. The retained sequence is limited to the CDR3, 45 bases, with the frame set at the first base. The germline V end is reduced by 1 base and the J end by 11 bases; junction bases left unmatched: 7. From the germline V gene, CDR1 is SNHLY and CDR2 is FYNNEI. A remark on this clone: Its recognized antigen is unknown. Base-call qualities are not available, and no considerably larger clone is one nucleotide away.

Using the deep immunoSEQ assay, multiplex PCR amplified TCR CDR3 regions from genomic DNA. For each cell subset, the extracted genomic DNA was distributed evenly across all wells of several immunoSEQ 96-well plates, and each plate served as one replicate. Each replicate PCR for sorted subsets received roughly 0.2 ug genomic DNA, equal to tens of thousands of T cell genomes. Purified libraries were quantified with a Qubit 3.0 fluorometer, sized on a Bioanalyzer 2100, and re-quantified with the KAPA Library Quantification kit. Every immunoSEQ 96-well plate was sequenced on a separate single-read 150-cycle Illumina NextSeq 550 flow cell. In the original analysis: Because only junctional sequences without quality scores were contained in the immunoSEQ output, filtering matching that applied to full-length reads could not be performed. To assign V/J genes and CDR3, sequences were annotated against IMGT germline references using PyIR, a Python wrapper for IgBLAST v1.9. Any read was removed if the V/J assignment was weak (E-value above 1e-6), the CDR3 was missing, or the read contained stop codons, out-of-frame junctions, or ambiguous translated residues. V3J clonotypes were defined by identical inferred V gene, J gene, and CDR3 amino acid sequence. To compute the percentage overlap between repertoires, the number of shared unique clonotypes was divided by the size of the smaller repertoire. RTK rarefaction, the Chao1 estimator, and Recon v2.1 estimates of unobserved clonotypes were used to assess repertoire richness. For all TCRbeta clonotypes obtained by the gDNA method from several donors, generation probabilities were computed with OLGA. Sourced from immuneACCESS, this table was stored by TCRdb with only in-frame sequences that have V and J called. A share of the clones is absent; for the studies checked, an unresolved V gene accounts for under half, and the remainder has no known explanation. The V and J calls and clone size come from that table; D and trimming were worked out from the DNA. The sample records roughly 2,500,000 clones, over 85% of which are singletons. 0.36% of the sample rests with the top ten.

The specimen sequenced was naive CD4+ T cells from PBMCs. Explained via the paper, the cell subset or site label denotes: CD45RA+ positively selected. The rearranged segments are TRBV2 and TRBJ2-1, with 11 junctional bases fitting TRBD2. The source of this sequence is a man in his late teens or twenties in good health. Some clones in this sample may be carry-over from other donors' samples. The nucleotides are TGTGCCAGCAGTGAAGAAGCGGTAGCGGGAGGGAAGCAGTTCTTC. It encodes CASSEEAVAGGKQFF.